Presented here are 19 T cell receptor beta chains from one specimen sequenced in a study of blood T cell repertoires in COVID-19. Data came from immunoSEQ multiplex PCR; TCRdb stores just in-frame clones and leaves some out. The table has roughly 170,000 clones, 70% to 90% seen once. Sequenced: peripheral blood. These receptor sequences come from a man in his forties with active or convalescent COVID-19.

The chain recombines TRBV9 with TRBJ1-2; D gene uncertain. Between the trimmed V and J ends, which lost 0 bases and 4 bases, there was a span of 10 bases. Germline V gene lookup returns CDR1 SGDLS and CDR2 YYNGEE. CDR3 length: 14 amino acids. Here the CDR3 DNA reads TGTGCCAGCAGCGTAGCTACGGGGTCCTATGGCTACACCTTC. This encodes CASSVATGSYGYTF.

The V call is TRBV3-1 (or the pseudogene TRBV3-2), the J call TRBJ2-7; D is unresolved. The CDR3 contains 12 residues. V gave up 5 bases and J gave up 0 bases, with 5 bases separating them. Germline V gene lookup returns CDR1 LGHDT and CDR2 YNNKEL (reference sequence). CDR3 nucleotides: TGTGCCAGCAGCTATAGCTCCTACGAGCAGTACTTC. Residues: CASSYSSYEQYF.

The genes are TRBV9 and TRBJ2-7; 9 bases are a match to TRBD1. V lost 0 bases and J lost 4; bases outside the gene matches: 5. Germline values: CDR1 SGDLS, CDR2 YYNGEE. CDR3 length: 15 residues. Written as DNA, the CDR3 is TGTGCCAGCAGCGTAGGGGGACAGGGTTCTTACGAGCAGTACTTC. Translating it yields CASSVGGQGSYEQYF.

The V call is TRBV4-1, the J call TRBJ2-2; 13 nucleotides agree with TRBD2. With 3 bases clipped from V and 3 bases from J, the junction kept 19 bases outside the gene matches. This CDR3 spans 22 amino acids. Germline V CDR1 and CDR2: MGHRA, YSYEKL. CDR3 coding DNA: TGCGCCAGCAGCCAGAGAAAACTAGCGGGGGGGACGTACGGGACTGACACCGGGGAGCTGTTTTTT. This gives the protein CASSQRKLAGGTYGTDTGELFF.

The rearrangement links TRBV28 to TRBJ2-7; TRBD2 matches 8 bases. This CDR3 region has 14 residues. In germline, CDR1 is MDHEN, CDR2 SYDVKM. The ends lost 6 bases at V and 2 bases at J; junction bases unmatched: 6. The DNA for the CDR3 is TGTGCCAGCAGGGGGAGCGGGGGAGCCTACGAGCAGTACTTC. Protein: CASRGSGGAYEQYF.

This clone has just one count. The genes are TRBV6-5 and TRBJ1-3; 9 bases are shared with TRBD1. This CDR3 spans 15 amino acids. Unmatched junction bases numbered 6, after V lost 5 bases and J lost 4 bases. The V gene's germline CDR1 is MNHEY and CDR2 SVGAGI. The CDR3 here is CASSPRQGGGNTIYF. In nucleotides, the CDR3 is TGTGCCAGCAGTCCAAGACAGGGGGGCGGAAACACCATATATTTT.

This chain joins TRBV5-5 and TRBJ1-6; TRBD1 matches 7 bases. V lost 5 bases to trimming and J lost 5 bases; unmatched junction nucleotides: 7. Per the germline V gene, CDR1 is SGHKS and CDR2 is YYEKEE (reference sequence). The CDR3 loop spans 15 amino acids. CDR3 DNA sequence: TGTGCCAGCAGTACACCTACAGGGGATAATTCACCCCTCCACTTT. It encodes CASSTPTGDNSPLHF.

The chain has TRBV29-1 and TRBJ1-3, with D perhaps TRBD1 (6 bases). This CDR3 is built from 12 residues. The V and J ends lost 5 bases and 5 bases respectively, with 10 bases between them. CDR1 SQVTM and CDR2 ANQGSEA come from the germline V gene. The CDR3 protein is CSVQGLRNTIYF. The CDR3 DNA reads TGCAGCGTTCAGGGGCTTAGAAACACCATATATTTT.

Concerning this clone itself: The same CDR3 is also encoded by other DNA sequences in this sample. The chain employs TRBV28 and TRBJ1-1, with D unclear. Trimming cost V 3 bases and J 4 bases, with 6 bases left between them. The CDR3 covers 12 residues. Germline V gene lookup returns CDR1 MDHEN and CDR2 SYDVKM. The CDR3 is CASSLSVTEAFF. The DNA of the CDR3 is TGTGCCAGCAGTTTGAGTGTCACTGAAGCTTTCTTT.

To note about this clone: Relative to the germline gene, one junction end is altered; a read error may explain this. The J gene is TRBJ1-6, the V gene TRBV11-2; D gene unclear. This CDR3 spans 13 amino acids. Germline V gives CDR1 SGHAT, CDR2 FQNNGV. The CDR3 reads CASSLAADSPLHF. CDR3 nucleotides: TGTGCCAGCAGTTTAGCAGCGGATTCACCCCTCCACTTT.

CDR3 DNA: TGCGCCAGCAGCCAAATAGGGGTCTTCTCTGGAAACACCATATATTTT. It specifies CASSQIGVFSGNTIYF. This sequence joins TRBV4-1 and TRBJ1-3, with a tentative D call TRBD1 (5 bases). The germline V gene encodes CDR1 MGHRA and CDR2 YSYEKL. Trimming left V 2 bases short and J 0 bases short, with 11 bases between. The CDR3 is made up of 16 amino acids.

The chain joins TRBV6-5 to TRBJ1-2; D ambiguous. The CDR3 spans 14 residues. V shed 6 bases and J shed 2 bases, with 13 bases lying between them. Germline-derived CDR1 and CDR2 are MNHEY and SVGAGI. In DNA form, the CDR3 reads TGTGCCAGCAGCGCCTACGCGCGGAACTATGGCTACACCTTC. Translated: CASSAYARNYGYTF.

In DNA form, the CDR3 reads TGTGCCAGCAGTGACAGGGGATTTGGGACCCAGTACTTC. It encodes CASSDRGFGTQYF. The chain combines TRBV12-3 or TRBV12-4 with TRBJ2-5; 8 nucleotides line up with TRBD1. CDR3 length: 13 residues. The V segment lost 5 bases and the J segment 7 bases; nucleotides outside the gene matches: 6.

This sequence joins TRBV27 and TRBJ1-1, with 7 positions matching TRBD1. CDR3 size: 14 residues. Trimming removed 7 bases from V and 4 bases from J; junction bases left unmatched: 9. The germline CDR1 and CDR2 sequences are MNHEY and SMNVEV (reference sequence). The chain's CDR3 is CASISRTGGTEAFF. CDR3 DNA: TGTGCCAGCATCAGCAGGACAGGCGGCACTGAAGCTTTCTTT.

This chain connects TRBV6-2 or TRBV6-3 to TRBJ1-4; D might be TRBD1 (6 bases). CDR1 MNHEY and CDR2 SVGEGT come from the germline V gene. The V end lost 6 bases, the J end lost 5 bases, and 16 bases lay between the germline ends. The CDR3 sequence is 15 residues long. In DNA, the CDR3 is TGTGCCAGCAGCGAGCCCCCCAGGGGAAATGAAAAACTGTTTTTT. Residues: CASSEPPRGNEKLFF.

This clone was counted between two and nine times. This sequence joins TRBV27 and TRBJ1-2, with a weak D call TRBD1 (5 bases). This CDR3 is 16 amino acids long. Trimming pared 2 bases from V and 3 bases from J, leaving 16 bases between. CDR1 and CDR2 (germline): MNHEY, SMNVEV (reference sequence). This CDR3 reads CASSLRKITGDYGYTF. CDR3 DNA: TGTGCCAGCAGTTTACGAAAAATTACAGGAGACTATGGCTACACCTTC.

The chain links TRBV28 to TRBJ1-1; possibly TRBD1 for D (6 bases). V shed 3 bases and J shed 11 bases, with 16 bases lying between them. CDR1 MDHEN and CDR2 SYDVKM come from the germline V gene. CDR3 size: 13 residues. This CDR3 is CASSFRGAWRAFF. In DNA, the CDR3 is TGTGCCAGCAGTTTTCGGGGGGCTTGGAGGGCTTTCTTT.

The chain uses TRBV11-2 and TRBJ2-7, with D possibly matching TRBD1 (6 bases). V lost 2 bases, J lost 3 bases, and 14 bases lay in between. The germline gives CDR1 SGHAT, CDR2 FQNNGV. The CDR3 loop spans 15 amino acids. CDR3: CASSLTGPTFYEQYF. The CDR3 DNA is TGTGCCAGCAGCTTAACAGGGCCTACCTTCTACGAGCAGTACTTC.

V gene TRBV9 combines with J gene TRBJ1-4; 7 nucleotides align to TRBD1. Germline values: CDR1 SGDLS, CDR2 YYNGEE. CDR3 length equals 15 residues. J was trimmed by 3 bases and V by 3 bases; bases with no gene match: 5. CDR3 coding DNA: TGTGCCAGCAGCGACAGGGGTGGGCCTAATGAAAAACTGTTTTTT. It translates to CASSDRGGPNEKLFF.